These 8 T cell receptor beta chains were sequenced from one sample in a study of T-cell memory formation after mild COVID-19. TCRdb itself ran the 5' RACE reads through MiXCR, one entry per CDR3 protein. The sample lists under 450,000 distinct CDR3 sequences, about 22% occurring once. The specimen sequenced was PBMCs or a T cell subset sorted from them (not recorded which). These receptors originate from an adult woman who had mild COVID-19 (a few samples of this study predate the infection). Cell type and time point are not known.

This sequence joins TRBV29-1 and TRBJ2-5; perhaps D is TRBD1 or TRBD2 (5 bases each). Trimming pared 7 bases from V and 5 bases from J, leaving 23 bases between. The CDR3 has 15 residues. CDR1 SQVTM and CDR2 ANQGSEA come from the germline V gene. The CDR3 is CSATGTHLEGETQYF. In DNA, the CDR3 is TGCAGCGCGACCGGGACGCACCTAGAAGGGGAGACCCAGTACTTC.

The CDR3 DNA sequence: TGTGCCAGCAAACTCAAATCGTCGGGGTCCGAGCAGTACTTC. Translated: CASKLKSSGSEQYF. The chain joins TRBV12-3 or TRBV12-4 to TRBJ2-7, with D tentatively TRBD2 (5 bases). V was pared by 7 bases and J by 6 bases, with 19 bases between. The CDR3 sequence is 14 residues long.

This clonotype was counted ten times or more. This chain uses TRBV10-2 with TRBJ1-5; weak D call: TRBD1 (6 bases). The germline CDR1 and CDR2 sequences are WSHSY and SAAADI. Trimming took off 8 bases at V and 5 bases at J, with 10 bases between the two ends. The CDR3 covers 12 residues. CDR3 coding DNA: TGCGCCAGCGGACCAGGGGATCAGCCCCAGCATTTT. Translating it yields CASGPGDQPQHF.

The chain has TRBV7-3 and TRBJ2-3; D is possibly TRBD1 or TRBD2 (5 bases each). Germline V gene lookup returns CDR1 SGHTA and CDR2 FQGTGA. The CDR3 runs 15 residues. The ends were cut back, 2 bases at V and 1 base at J, with 10 bases in the middle. Here the CDR3 reads CASSLSTGRTDTQYF. In nucleotides, the CDR3 is TGTGCCAGCAGCTTATCCACGGGGCGCACAGATACGCAGTATTTT.

The CDR3 sequence is CASSEETSGTVVTDTQYF. The CDR3 DNA reads TGTGCCAGCAGCGAAGAGACTAGCGGGACGGTTGTGACAGATACGCAGTATTTT. V usage is TRBV7-8 and J usage is TRBJ2-3; 11 bases fit TRBD2. Trimming removed 5 bases from V and 3 bases from J; junction bases left unmatched: 13. Per the germline V gene, CDR1 is SGHVS and CDR2 is FQNEAQ. This CDR3 has 18 amino acids.

This chain connects TRBV20-1 to TRBJ2-3; TRBD2 matches at 8 bases. Germline values: CDR1 DFQATT, CDR2 SNEGSKA (reference sequence). The CDR3 length is 15 residues. V dropped 5 bases and J dropped 5; count of bases not matched to a gene: 12. The CDR3: CSAGSGGRSQDTQYF. The CDR3 nucleotides read TGCAGTGCTGGAAGCGGGGGCAGGTCACAAGATACGCAGTATTTT.

The chain employs TRBV5-6 and TRBJ2-1; 7 positions match TRBD1. J lost 7 bases, V lost 1 base, and 8 bases had no gene match. This CDR3 is built from 15 residues. In germline, CDR1 is SGHDT, CDR2 YYEEEE. The CDR3 DNA is TGTGCCAGCAGCTTGACGGCAGGGGGTATGAATGAGCAGTTCTTC. It is translated as CASSLTAGGMNEQFF.

This clonotype was picked up a small number of times. The rearrangement uses TRBV7-3 and TRBJ2-3; 13 bases match TRBD2. Germline loops: CDR1 SGHTA, CDR2 FQGTGA. CDR3 length: 19 amino acids. Trimming at V came to 4 bases and at J to 1 base, leaving 11 bases not matched to a gene. CDR3 loop: CASSSGLAGVLDGTDTQYF. The CDR3 DNA sequence: TGTGCCAGCAGCTCAGGACTAGCGGGAGTCTTGGATGGCACAGATACGCAGTATTTT.